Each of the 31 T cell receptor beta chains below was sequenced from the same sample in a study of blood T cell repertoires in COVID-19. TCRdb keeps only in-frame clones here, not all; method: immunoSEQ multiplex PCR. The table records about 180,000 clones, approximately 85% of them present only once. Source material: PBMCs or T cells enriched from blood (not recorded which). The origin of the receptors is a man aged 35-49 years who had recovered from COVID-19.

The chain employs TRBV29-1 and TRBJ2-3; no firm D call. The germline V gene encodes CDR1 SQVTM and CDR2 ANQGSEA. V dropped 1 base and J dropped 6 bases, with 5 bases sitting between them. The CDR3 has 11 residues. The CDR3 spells CSVEVRDTQYF. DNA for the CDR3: TGCAGCGTTGAAGTGAGGGATACGCAGTATTTT.

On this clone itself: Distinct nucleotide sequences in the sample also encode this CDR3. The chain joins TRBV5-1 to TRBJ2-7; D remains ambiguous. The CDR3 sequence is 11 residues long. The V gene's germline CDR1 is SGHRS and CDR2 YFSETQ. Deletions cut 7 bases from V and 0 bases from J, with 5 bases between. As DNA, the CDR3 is TGCGCCAGCTCAGGCTCCTACGAGCAGTACTTC. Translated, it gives CASSGSYEQYF.

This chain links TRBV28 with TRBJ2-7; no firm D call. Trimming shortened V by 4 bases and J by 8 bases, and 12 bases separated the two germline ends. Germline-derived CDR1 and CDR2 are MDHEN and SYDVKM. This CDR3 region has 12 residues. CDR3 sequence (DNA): TGTGCCAGCAGTTCTACCGTCGTAAAGCAGTACTTC. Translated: CASSSTVVKQYF. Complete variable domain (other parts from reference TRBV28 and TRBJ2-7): DVKVTQSSRYLVKRTGEKVFLECVQDMDHENMFWYRQDPGLGLRLIYFSYDVKMKEKGDIPEGYSVSREKKERFSLILESASTNQTSMYLCASSSTVVKQYFGPGTRLTVT.

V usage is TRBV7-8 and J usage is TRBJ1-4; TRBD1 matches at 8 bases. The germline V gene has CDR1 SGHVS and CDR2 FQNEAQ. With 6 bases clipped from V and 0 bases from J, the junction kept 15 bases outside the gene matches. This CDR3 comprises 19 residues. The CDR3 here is CASRLPGQVSFATNEKLFF. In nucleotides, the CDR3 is TGTGCCAGCAGGCTACCGGGACAGGTCAGTTTTGCAACTAATGAAAAACTGTTTTTT.

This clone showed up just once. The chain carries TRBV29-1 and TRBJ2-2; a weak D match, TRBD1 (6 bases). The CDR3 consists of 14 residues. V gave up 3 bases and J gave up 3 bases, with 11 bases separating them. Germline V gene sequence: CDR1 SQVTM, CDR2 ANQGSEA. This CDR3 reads CSVDFRGHTGELFF. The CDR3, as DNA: TGCAGCGTTGACTTCAGGGGACACACCGGGGAGCTGTTTTTT.

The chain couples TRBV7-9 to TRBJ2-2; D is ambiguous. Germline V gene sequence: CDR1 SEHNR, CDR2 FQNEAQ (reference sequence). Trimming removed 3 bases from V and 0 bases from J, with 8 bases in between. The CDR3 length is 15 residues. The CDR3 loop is CASSFSSANTGELFF. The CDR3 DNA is TGTGCCAGCAGCTTTAGTTCTGCGAACACCGGGGAGCTGTTTTTT.

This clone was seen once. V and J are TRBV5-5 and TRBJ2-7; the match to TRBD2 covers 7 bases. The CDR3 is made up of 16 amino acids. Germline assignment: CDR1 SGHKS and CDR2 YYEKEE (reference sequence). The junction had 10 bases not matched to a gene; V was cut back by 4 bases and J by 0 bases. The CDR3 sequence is CASSPPRAGPSYEQYF. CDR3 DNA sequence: TGTGCCAGCAGCCCCCCTAGAGCGGGGCCCTCCTACGAGCAGTACTTC.

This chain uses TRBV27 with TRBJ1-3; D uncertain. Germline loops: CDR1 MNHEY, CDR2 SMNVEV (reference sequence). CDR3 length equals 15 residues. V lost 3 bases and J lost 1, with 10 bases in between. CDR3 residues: CASSFSRESGNTIYF. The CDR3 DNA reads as TGTGCCAGCAGTTTCTCGAGGGAATCTGGAAACACCATATATTTT.

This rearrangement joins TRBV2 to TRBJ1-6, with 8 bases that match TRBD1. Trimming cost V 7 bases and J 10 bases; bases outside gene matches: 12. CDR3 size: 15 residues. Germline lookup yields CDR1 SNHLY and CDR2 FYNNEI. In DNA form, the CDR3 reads TGTGCCAGCAACCCCCTACAGGGGGGGTCCTCACCCCTCCACTTT. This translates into CASNPLQGGSSPLHF.

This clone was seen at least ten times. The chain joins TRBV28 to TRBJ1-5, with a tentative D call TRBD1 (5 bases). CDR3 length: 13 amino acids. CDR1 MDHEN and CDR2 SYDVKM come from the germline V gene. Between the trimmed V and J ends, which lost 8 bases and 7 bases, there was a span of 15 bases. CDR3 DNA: TGTGCCAGCTTCGGGGGTCATGGGCAGCCCCAGCATTTT. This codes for CASFGGHGQPQHF. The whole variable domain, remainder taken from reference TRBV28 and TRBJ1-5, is DVKVTQSSRYLVKRTGEKVFLECVQDMDHENMFWYRQDPGLGLRLIYFSYDVKMKEKGDIPEGYSVSREKKERFSLILESASTNQTSMYLCASFGGHGQPQHFGDGTRLSIL.

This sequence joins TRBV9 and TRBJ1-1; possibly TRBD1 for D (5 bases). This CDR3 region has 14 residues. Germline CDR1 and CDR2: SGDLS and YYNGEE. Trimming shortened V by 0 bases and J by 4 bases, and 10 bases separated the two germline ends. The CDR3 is CASSVGLGGTEAFF. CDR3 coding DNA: TGTGCCAGCAGCGTAGGCTTGGGGGGCACTGAAGCTTTCTTT.

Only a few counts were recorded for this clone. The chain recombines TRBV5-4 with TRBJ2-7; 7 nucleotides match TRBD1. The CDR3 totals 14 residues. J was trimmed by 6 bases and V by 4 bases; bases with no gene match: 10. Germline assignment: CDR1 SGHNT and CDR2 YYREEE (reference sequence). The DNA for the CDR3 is TGTGCCAGCAGCCCCACGGACAGGCTGCGCGAGCAGTACTTC. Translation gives CASSPTDRLREQYF.

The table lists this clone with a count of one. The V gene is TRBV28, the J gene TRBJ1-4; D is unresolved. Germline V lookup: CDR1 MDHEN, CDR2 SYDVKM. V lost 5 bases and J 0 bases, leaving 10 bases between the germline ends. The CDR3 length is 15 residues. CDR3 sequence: CASSSPTATNEKLFF. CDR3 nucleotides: TGTGCCAGCAGTAGCCCCACGGCAACTAATGAAAAACTGTTTTTT.

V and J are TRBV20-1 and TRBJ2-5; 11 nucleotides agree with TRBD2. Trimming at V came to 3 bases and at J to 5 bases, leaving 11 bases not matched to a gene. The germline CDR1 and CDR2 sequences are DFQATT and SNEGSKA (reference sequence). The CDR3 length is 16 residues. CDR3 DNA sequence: TGCAGTGCTAGTCGACTAGCGGGACCCATGCGGGAGACCCAGTACTTC. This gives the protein CSASRLAGPMRETQYF.

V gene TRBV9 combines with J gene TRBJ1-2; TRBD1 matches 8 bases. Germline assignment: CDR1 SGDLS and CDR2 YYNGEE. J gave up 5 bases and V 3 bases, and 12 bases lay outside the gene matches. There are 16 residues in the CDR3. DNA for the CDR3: TGTGCCAGCAGCGCGGGACAGGTTCGGGTTGGATATGGCTACACCTTC. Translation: CASSAGQVRVGYGYTF. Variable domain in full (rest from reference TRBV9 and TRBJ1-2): DSGVTQTPKHLITATGQRVTLRCSPRSGDLSVYWYQQSLDQGLQFLIQYYNGEERAKGNILERFSAQQFPDLHSELNLSSLELGDSALYFCASSAGQVRVGYGYTFGSGTRLTVV.

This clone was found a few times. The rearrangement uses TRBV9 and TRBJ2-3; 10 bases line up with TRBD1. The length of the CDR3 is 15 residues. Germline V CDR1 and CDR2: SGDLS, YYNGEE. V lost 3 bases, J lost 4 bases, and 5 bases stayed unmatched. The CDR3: CASSGRTGGADTQYF. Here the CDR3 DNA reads TGTGCCAGCAGCGGGAGGACAGGGGGGGCAGATACGCAGTATTTT. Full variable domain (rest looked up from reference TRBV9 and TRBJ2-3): DSGVTQTPKHLITATGQRVTLRCSPRSGDLSVYWYQQSLDQGLQFLIQYYNGEERAKGNILERFSAQQFPDLHSELNLSSLELGDSALYFCASSGRTGGADTQYFGPGTRLTVL.

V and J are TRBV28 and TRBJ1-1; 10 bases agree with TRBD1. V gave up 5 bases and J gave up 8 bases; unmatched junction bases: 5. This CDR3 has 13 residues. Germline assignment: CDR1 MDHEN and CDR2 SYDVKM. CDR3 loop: CASSPGQGTEAFF. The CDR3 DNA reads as TGTGCCAGCAGTCCGGGACAGGGGACGGAAGCTTTCTTT.

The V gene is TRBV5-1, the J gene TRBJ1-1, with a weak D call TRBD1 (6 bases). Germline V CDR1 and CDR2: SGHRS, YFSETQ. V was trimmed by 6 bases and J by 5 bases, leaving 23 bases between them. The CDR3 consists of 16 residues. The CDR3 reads CASTRYPRDKQTEAFF. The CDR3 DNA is TGCGCCAGCACCAGATACCCCCGGGACAAGCAAACTGAAGCTTTCTTT.

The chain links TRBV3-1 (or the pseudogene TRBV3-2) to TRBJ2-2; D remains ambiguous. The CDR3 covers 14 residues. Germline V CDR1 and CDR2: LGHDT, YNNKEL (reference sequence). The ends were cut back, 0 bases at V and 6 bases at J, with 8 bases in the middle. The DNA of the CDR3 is TGTGCCAGCAGCCAAGATCTTGAGCCCGGGGAGCTGTTTTTT. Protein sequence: CASSQDLEPGELFF.

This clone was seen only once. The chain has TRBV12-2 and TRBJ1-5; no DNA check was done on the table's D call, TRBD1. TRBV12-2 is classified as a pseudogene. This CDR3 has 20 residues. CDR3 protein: CASRVTKTRQGSRGNQPQHF. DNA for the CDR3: TGTGCAAGTCGCGTGACCAAGACGAGACAGGGGTCTAGGGGCAATCAGCCCCAGCATTTT.

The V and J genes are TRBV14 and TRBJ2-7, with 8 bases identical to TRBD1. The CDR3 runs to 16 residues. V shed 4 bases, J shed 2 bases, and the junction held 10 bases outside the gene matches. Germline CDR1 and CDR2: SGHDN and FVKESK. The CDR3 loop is CASSRISGQGPYEQYF. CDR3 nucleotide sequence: TGTGCCAGCAGCCGCATCAGTGGACAGGGCCCCTACGAGCAGTACTTC.

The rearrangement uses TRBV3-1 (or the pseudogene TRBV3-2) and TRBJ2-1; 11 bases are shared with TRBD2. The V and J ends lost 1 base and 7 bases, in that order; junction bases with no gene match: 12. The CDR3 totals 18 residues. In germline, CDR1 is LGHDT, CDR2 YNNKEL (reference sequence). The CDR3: CASSQGSSGRAALNEQFF. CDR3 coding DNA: TGTGCCAGCAGCCAAGGGAGTAGCGGGAGGGCCGCGCTTAATGAGCAGTTCTTC.

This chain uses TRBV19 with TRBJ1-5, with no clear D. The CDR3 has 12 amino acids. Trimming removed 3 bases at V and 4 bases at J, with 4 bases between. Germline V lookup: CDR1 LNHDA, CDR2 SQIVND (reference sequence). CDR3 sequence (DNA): TGTGCCAGTAGTATGAGGAATCAGCCCCAGCATTTT. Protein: CASSMRNQPQHF.

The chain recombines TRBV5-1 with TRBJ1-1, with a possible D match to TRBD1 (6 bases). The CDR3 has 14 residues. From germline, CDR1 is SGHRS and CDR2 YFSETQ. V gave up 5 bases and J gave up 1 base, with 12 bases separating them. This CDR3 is CASRLQGQNTEAFF. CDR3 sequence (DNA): TGCGCCAGCAGACTCCAGGGGCAGAACACTGAAGCTTTCTTT.

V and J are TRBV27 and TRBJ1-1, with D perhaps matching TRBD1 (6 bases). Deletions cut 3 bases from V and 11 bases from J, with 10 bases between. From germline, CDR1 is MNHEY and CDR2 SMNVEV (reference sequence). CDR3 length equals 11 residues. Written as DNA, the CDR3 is TGTGCCAGCAGTTTTGGGGGCTACGCTTTCTTT. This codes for CASSFGGYAFF.

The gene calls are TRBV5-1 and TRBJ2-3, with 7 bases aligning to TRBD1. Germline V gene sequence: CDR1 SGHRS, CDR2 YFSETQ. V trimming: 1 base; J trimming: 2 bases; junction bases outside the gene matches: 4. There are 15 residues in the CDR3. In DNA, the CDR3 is TGCGCCAGCAGCTTGACAGGGGCGTACACAGATACGCAGTATTTT. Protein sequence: CASSLTGAYTDTQYF.

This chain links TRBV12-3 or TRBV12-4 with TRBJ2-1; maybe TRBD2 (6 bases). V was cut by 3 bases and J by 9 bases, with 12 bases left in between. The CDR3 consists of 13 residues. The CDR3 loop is CASSFRLGGEQFF. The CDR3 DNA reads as TGTGCCAGCAGTTTTAGGTTGGGGGGTGAGCAGTTCTTC.

CDR3 nucleotides: TGTGCCAGTAGTAGTTGGGGAGAATCACCCCTCCACTTT. Protein sequence: CASSSWGESPLHF. The chain couples TRBV19 to TRBJ1-6; D is uncertain. CDR1 and CDR2 from the germline V gene are LNHDA and SQIVND (reference sequence). V dropped 4 bases and J dropped 10 bases, with 11 bases sitting between them. This CDR3 spans 13 amino acids.

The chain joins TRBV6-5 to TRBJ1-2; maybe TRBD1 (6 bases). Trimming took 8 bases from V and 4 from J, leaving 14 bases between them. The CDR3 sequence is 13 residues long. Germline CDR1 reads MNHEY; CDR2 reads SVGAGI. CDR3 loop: CASVLQGPYGYTF. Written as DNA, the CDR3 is TGTGCCAGCGTACTACAGGGTCCCTATGGCTACACCTTC.

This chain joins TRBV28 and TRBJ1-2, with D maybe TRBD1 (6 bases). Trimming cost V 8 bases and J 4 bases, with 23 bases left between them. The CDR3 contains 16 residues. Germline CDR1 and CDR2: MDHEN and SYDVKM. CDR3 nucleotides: TGTGCCAGCGAGTCGGCGGCGACTACAGGGCCCTATGGCTACACCTTC. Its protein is CASESAATTGPYGYTF.

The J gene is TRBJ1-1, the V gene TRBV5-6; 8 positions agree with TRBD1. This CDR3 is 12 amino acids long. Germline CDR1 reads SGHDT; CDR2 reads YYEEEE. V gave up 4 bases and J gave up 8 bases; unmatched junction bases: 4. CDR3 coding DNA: TGTGCCAGCAGCCGAGGGACAGGAGAAGCTTTCTTT. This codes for CASSRGTGEAFF.